The TCR beta chain under discussion was sequenced for a study of T cells expressing NK-cell markers. The CDR3 is made up of 13 amino acids. The V gene's germline CDR1 is SGHRS and CDR2 YFSETQ. TCRdb reprocessed the 5' RACE reads; each CDR3 protein has one entry and no DNA is given. This sample's table reports 500,000 to 600,000 distinct CDR3 sequences. The sample taken for sequencing was blood T cells: a sorted CD56 or NKG2C T cell subset, CD4+ or CD8+ T cells, or bulk PBMC T cells (not recorded which). The TCR was taken from a man aged 18 to 30 in good health. The chain combines TRBV5-1 with TRBJ1-1. CDR3 amino acids: CASSYGEGTEAFF.